This T cell receptor (beta chain) was captured in a study of cytomegalovirus exposure and HLA in healthy donors. Study-wide results and limits: In vitro work confirmed that three CMV-associated chains recognize CMV antigens. For cytomegalovirus status, the classifier reportedly gave diagnoses with high specificity and sensitivity. Most TCR sequences were seen very rarely across donors, but some public TCRs occurred in many.

The data were produced by immunoSEQ multiplex PCR, yet TCRdb's version contains in-frame clones alone and is incomplete. The sample carries hundreds of thousands of clones, about nine tenths recorded once. This CDR3 region has 15 residues. From germline, CDR1 is MGHRA and CDR2 YSYEKL. Deletions cut 4 bases from V and 0 bases from J, with 11 bases between. As regards this clone: What it binds is not known.

The sequenced sample was PBMCs. The J gene is TRBJ2-3, the V gene TRBV4-1; D is unclear. The sequence was collected from a woman aged 18 to 35 in good health and CMV-seronegative. This chain's CDR3 is CASSPSSVSTDTQYF. The CDR3 DNA follows: TGCGCCAGCAGCCCTAGTTCGGTTAGCACAGATACGCAGTATTTT.